This TCR beta chain originates from a study of a mutant IDH1 vaccine in newly diagnosed glioma. Overall study: Previous care, which was radiotherapy, temozolomide, or both, most often involved both. Visit V12 was scheduled at week 35 and visit V13 at week 47. Points from the study as a whole: Top-clonotype changes in peripheral T cells seemed unrelated to pseudoprogression.

The CDR3 sequence is 16 residues long. V shed 3 bases, J shed 8 bases, and the junction held 10 bases outside the gene matches. Germline CDR1 is MDHEN and CDR2 is SYDVKM. Described time point: week 47, end of study. Vaccine doses each comprised 300 ug of mutant IDH1 20-mer peptide, with topical imiquimod. Libraries were prepared by immunoSEQ multiplex PCR; TCRdb keeps only in-frame clonotypes and omits some of them. Here the sample spans nearly 25,000 clones, about 81% being singletons. This clone was seen a single time. Its specificity is not known. V is TRBV28 and J is TRBJ1-4; 9 bases line up with TRBD1. The source was PBMCs, collected from a glioma patient whose treatment included an IDH1 peptide vaccine. This receptor was obtained from a man between 40 and 49 years old with glioma. Some clones in this sample may be carry-over from other donors' samples. The CDR3 loop reads CASSFPGGTGKEKLFF. The CDR3 DNA sequence: TGTGCCAGCAGTTTCCCCGGGGGGACAGGGAAGGAAAAACTGTTTTTT.